The clone carrying this T cell receptor (beta chain) was seen ten or more times. This specimen belongs to a study of T-cell reconstitution after alpha-beta-depleted transplantation in children. This CDR3 is built from 15 residues. V lost 3 bases, J lost 2 bases, and 11 bases lay in between. Molecular barcoding with unique molecular identifiers was used for the TCRbeta library. TCRdb fed the PCR reads into MiXCR, producing one record per CDR3 protein. The data contain around 370,000 distinct CDR3 sequences, about a tenth of them singletons. The chain recombines TRBV12-3 or TRBV12-4 with TRBJ1-5; maybe TRBD1 (5 bases). The receptor comes from a human donor who donated a stem cell graft to a child with acute lymphoblastic leukemia. The sequencing here drew on PBMCs from the stem cell graft donor, taken from the stem cell graft. The CDR3 region is CASSLFRVGNQPQHF. The CDR3 bases are TGTGCCAGCAGTTTGTTCAGGGTCGGCAATCAGCCCCAGCATTTT.